The present entry profiles one T cell receptor beta chain with its context. Its antigen is not known. This entry is derived from a study of cytomegalovirus exposure and HLA in healthy donors. Study-wide findings and caveats: Some TCR beta chains (about 170 of them) were listed as cytomegalovirus-associated. Roughly uniform sequencing depth across donors was assumed, possibly incorrectly.

The study ran its PCR with 60 Vbeta and 13 Jbeta primers. Some clones are missing from TCRdb's copy, which holds only in-frame ones; the method was immunoSEQ multiplex PCR. The sample has 130,000 or so clones, around 67% seen once. The ends were cut back, 4 bases at V and 0 bases at J, with 16 bases in the middle. This CDR3 comprises 16 residues. CDR1 is SGHDT, CDR2 YYEEEE, per germline. The chain carries TRBV5-6 and TRBJ1-2, with a possible D match to TRBD1 (6 bases). Sequenced material: PBMCs. The clonotype originates from a woman aged 40 to 50 in good health and CMV-seropositive. CDR3 sequence: CASSRDTGYTNYGYTF. CDR3 in DNA: TGTGCCAGCAGCCGGGACACAGGATATACTAACTATGGCTACACCTTC.